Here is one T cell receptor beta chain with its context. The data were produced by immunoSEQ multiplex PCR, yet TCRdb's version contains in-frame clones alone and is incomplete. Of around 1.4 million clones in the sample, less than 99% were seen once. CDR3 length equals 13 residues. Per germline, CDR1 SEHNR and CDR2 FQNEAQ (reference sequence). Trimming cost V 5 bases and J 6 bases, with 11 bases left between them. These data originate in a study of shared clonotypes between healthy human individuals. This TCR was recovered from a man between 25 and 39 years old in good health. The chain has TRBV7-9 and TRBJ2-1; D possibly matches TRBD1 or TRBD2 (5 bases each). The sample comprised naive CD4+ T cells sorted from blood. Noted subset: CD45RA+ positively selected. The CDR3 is CASSVEGSNEQFF. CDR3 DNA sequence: TGTGCCAGCAGCGTCGAGGGGTCCAATGAGCAGTTCTTC. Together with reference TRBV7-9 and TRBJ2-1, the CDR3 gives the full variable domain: DTGVSQNPRHKITKRGQNVTFRCDPISEHNRLYWYRQTLGQGPEFLTYFQNEAQLEKSRLLSDRFSAERPKGSFSTLEIQRTEQGDSAMYLCASSVEGSNEQFFGPGTRLTVL.